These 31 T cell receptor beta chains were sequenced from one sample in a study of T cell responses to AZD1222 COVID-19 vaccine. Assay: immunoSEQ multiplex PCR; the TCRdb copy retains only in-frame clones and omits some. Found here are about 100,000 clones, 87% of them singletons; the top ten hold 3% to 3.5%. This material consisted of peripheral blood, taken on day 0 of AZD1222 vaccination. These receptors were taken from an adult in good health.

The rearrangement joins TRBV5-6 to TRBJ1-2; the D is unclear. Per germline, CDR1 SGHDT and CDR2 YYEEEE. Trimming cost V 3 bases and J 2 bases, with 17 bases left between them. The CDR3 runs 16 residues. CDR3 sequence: CASSYGLGALNYGYTF. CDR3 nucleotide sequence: TGTGCCAGCAGCTACGGACTGGGCGCGCTCAACTATGGCTACACCTTC.

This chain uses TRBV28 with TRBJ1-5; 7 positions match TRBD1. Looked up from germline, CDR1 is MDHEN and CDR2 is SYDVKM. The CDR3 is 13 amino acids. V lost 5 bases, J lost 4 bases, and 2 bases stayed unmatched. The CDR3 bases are TGTGCCAGCAGTCGGGACAGTAATCAGCCCCAGCATTTT. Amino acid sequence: CASSRDSNQPQHF.

CDR3 in amino acids: CASSVGTSYGYTF. CDR3 nucleotides: TGTGCCAGCAGCGTCGGGACGTCCTATGGCTACACCTTC. The chain combines TRBV9 with TRBJ1-2; D is perhaps TRBD1 (5 bases). The CDR3 is 13 amino acids. Trimming shortened V by 2 bases and J by 4 bases, and 9 bases separated the two germline ends. Looked up from germline, CDR1 is SGDLS and CDR2 is YYNGEE.

Here the CDR3 reads CASSEGETQYF. Written as DNA, the CDR3 is TGTGCCAGCAGTGAAGGGGAGACCCAGTACTTC. The V call is TRBV6-1, the J call TRBJ2-5; D uncertain. V was clipped by 1 base and J by 5 bases, with 2 bases between them. Germline lookup yields CDR1 MNHNS and CDR2 SASEGT. The CDR3 runs 11 residues.

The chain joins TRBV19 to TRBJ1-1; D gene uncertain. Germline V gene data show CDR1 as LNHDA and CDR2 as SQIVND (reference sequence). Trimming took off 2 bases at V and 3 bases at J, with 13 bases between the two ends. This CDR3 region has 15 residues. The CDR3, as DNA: TGTGCCAGTAGTATAAGGCACGGGGTTGACACTGAAGCTTTCTTT. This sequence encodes CASSIRHGVDTEAFF.

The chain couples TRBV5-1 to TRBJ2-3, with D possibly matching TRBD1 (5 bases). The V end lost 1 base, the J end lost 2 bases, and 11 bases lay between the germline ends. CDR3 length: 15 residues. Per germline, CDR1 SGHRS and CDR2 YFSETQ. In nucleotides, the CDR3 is TGCGCCAGCAGCTTGAGGTTAGGGGACACAGATACGCAGTATTTT. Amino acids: CASSLRLGDTDTQYF.

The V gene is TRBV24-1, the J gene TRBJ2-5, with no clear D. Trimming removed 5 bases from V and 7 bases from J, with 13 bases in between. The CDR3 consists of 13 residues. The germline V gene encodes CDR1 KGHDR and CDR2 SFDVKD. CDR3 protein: CATSVSGWGTQYF. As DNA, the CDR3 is TGTGCCACCAGTGTCAGTGGGTGGGGGACCCAGTACTTC.

In DNA form, the CDR3 reads TGTGCCACCAGCAGGAGACAGGGCGGCGAGCAGTACTTC. This translates into CATSRRQGGEQYF. The V and J genes are TRBV15 and TRBJ2-7; 7 nucleotides agree with TRBD1. This CDR3 contains 13 residues. Trimming removed 3 bases from V and 6 bases from J; junction bases left unmatched: 5. Germline V gene data show CDR1 as LNHNV and CDR2 as YYDKDF (reference sequence).

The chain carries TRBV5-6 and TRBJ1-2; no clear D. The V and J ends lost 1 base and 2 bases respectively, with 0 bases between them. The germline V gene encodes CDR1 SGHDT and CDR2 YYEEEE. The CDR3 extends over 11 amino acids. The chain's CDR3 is CASSLNYGYTF. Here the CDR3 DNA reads TGTGCCAGCAGCTTGAACTATGGCTACACCTTC.

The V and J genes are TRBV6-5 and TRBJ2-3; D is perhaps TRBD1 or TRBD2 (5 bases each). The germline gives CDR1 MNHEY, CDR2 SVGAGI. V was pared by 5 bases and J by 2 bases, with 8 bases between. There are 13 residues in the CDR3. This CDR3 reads CASSRDPTDTQYF. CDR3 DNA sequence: TGTGCCAGCAGTCGGGACCCCACAGATACGCAGTATTTT.

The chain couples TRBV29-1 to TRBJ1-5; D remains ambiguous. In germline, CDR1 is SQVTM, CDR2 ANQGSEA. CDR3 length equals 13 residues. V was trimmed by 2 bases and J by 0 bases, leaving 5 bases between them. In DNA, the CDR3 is TGCAGCGTTGAAATCTCTAGCAATCAGCCCCAGCATTTT. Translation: CSVEISSNQPQHF.

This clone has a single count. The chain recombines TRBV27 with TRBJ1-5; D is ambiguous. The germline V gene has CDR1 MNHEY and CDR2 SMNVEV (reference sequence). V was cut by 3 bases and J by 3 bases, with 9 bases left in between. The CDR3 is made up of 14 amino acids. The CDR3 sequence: CASSFRGNNQPQHF. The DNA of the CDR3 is TGTGCCAGCAGTTTCAGAGGGAACAATCAGCCCCAGCATTTT.

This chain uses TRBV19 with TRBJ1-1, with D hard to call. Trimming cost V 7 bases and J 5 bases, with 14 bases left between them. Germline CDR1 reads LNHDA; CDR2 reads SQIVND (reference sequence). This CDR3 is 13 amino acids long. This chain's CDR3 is CASTYTLLTEAFF. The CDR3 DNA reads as TGTGCCAGTACCTATACCCTCCTGACTGAAGCTTTCTTT.

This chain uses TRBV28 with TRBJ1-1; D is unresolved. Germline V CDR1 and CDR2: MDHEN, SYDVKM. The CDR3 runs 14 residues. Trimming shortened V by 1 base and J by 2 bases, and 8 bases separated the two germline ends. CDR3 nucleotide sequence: TGTGCCAGCAGTTTATTGTTGTCAAACACTGAAGCTTTCTTT. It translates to CASSLLLSNTEAFF.

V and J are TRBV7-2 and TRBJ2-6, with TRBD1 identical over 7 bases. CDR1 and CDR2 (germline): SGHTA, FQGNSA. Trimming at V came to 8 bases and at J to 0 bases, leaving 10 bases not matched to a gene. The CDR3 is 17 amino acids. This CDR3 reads CASARQGTNSGANVLTF. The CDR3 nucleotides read TGTGCCAGCGCAAGACAGGGAACCAACTCTGGGGCCAACGTCCTGACTTTC.

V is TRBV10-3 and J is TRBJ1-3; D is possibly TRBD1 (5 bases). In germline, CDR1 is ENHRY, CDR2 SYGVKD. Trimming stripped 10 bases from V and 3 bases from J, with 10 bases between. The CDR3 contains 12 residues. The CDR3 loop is CATGQSGNTIYF. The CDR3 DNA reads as TGTGCCACCGGACAAAGTGGAAACACCATATATTTT.

CDR3 in amino acids: CASSLSGVRTDTQYF. The DNA of the CDR3 is TGTGCCAGCAGCTTGAGCGGGGTCCGCACAGATACGCAGTATTTT. The V gene is TRBV7-6, the J gene TRBJ2-3; 7 bases fit TRBD2. CDR3 size: 15 residues. The junction had 4 bases not matched to a gene; V was cut back by 3 bases and J by 1 base. The germline gives CDR1 SGHVS, CDR2 FNYEAQ.

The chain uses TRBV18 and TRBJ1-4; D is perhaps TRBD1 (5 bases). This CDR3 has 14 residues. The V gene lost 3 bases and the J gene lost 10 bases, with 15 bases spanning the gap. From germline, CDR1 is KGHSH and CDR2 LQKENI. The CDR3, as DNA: TGTGCCAGCTCACCGGTGGAAGGGGTGGTAAAACTGTTTTTT. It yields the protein CASSPVEGVVKLFF.

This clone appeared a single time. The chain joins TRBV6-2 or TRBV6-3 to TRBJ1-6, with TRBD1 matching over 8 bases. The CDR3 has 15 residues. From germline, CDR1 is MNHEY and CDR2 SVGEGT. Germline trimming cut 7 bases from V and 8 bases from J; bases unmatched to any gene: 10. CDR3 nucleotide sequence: TGTGCCAGCACCCCAACCGGGACAGGACATTCACCCCTCCACTTT. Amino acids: CASTPTGTGHSPLHF.

The DNA for the CDR3 is TGTGCCAGCAGCAAGGGCAGCCTATATGGCTACACCTTC. Its translation is CASSKGSLYGYTF. V gene TRBV21-1 combines with J gene TRBJ1-2; TRBD1 is taken as the D call from the table, unchecked against the DNA. TRBV21-1 is assigned pseudogene status. The CDR3 runs to 13 residues.

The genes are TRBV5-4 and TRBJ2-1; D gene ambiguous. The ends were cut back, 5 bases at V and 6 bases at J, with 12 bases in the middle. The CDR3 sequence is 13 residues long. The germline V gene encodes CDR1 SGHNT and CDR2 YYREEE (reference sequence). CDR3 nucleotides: TGTGCCAGCAGAACCAACCAGATCAATGAGCAGTTCTTC. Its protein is CASRTNQINEQFF.

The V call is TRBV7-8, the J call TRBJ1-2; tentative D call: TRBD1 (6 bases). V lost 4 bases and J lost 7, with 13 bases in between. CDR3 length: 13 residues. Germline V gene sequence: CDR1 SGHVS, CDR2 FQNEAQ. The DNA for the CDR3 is TGTGCCAGCAGCTCGCGACAGGCAGCTGGCTACACCTTC. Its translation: CASSSRQAAGYTF.

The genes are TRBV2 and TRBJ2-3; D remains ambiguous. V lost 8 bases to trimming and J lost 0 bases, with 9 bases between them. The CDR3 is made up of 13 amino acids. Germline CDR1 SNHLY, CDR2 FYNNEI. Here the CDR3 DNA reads TGTGCCAGCTCGGGCTATAGCACAGATACGCAGTATTTT. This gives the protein CASSGYSTDTQYF.

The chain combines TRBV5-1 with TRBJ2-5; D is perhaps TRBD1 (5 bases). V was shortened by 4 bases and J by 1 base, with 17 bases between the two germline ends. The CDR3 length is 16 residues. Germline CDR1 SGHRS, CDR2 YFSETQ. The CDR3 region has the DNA TGCGCCAGCAGCCACGGATCGGGCAGGGCCCAAGAGACCCAGTACTTC. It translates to CASSHGSGRAQETQYF.

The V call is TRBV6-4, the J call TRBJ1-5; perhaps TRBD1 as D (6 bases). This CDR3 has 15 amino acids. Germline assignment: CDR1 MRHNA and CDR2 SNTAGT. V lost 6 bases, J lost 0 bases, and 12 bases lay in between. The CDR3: CASSPQGNSNQPQHF. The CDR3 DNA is TGTGCCAGCAGCCCCCAGGGGAATAGCAATCAGCCCCAGCATTTT.

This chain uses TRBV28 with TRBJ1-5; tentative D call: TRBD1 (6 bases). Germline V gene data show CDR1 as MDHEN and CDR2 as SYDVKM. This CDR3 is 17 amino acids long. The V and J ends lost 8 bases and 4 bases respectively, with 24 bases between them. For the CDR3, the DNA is TGTGCCAGCGTCCAGGGCGGGGGGCGCGCAGGTAATCAGCCCCAGCATTTT. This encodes CASVQGGGRAGNQPQHF.

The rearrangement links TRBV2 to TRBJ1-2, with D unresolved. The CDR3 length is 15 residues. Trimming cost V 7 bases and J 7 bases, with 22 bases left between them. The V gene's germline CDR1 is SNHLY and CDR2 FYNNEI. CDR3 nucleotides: TGTGCCAGCAACCGACGCGCAGCGCGGGGTAGTGGCTACACCTTC. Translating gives CASNRRAARGSGYTF.

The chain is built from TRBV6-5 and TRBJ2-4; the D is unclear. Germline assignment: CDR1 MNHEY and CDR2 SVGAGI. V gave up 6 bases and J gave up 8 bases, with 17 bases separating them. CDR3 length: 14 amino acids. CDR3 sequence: CASSARTGSYIQYF. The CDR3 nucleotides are TGTGCCAGCAGCGCAAGAACGGGCAGCTACATTCAGTACTTC.

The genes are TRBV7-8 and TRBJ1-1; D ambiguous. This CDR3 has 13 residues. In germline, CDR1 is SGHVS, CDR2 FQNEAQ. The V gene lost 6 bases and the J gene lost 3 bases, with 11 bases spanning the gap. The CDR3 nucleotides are TGTGCCAGCAGTCGTGAGGGCTACACTGAAGCTTTCTTT. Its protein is CASSREGYTEAFF.

CDR3 DNA: TGTGCCAGCATTCAAGACAGGGATGCCGGGGAGCTGTTTTTT. This translates into CASIQDRDAGELFF. The chain has TRBV6-6 and TRBJ2-2; TRBD1 agrees at 7 bases. V was pared by 7 bases and J by 6 bases, with 8 bases of the junction left unmatched. This CDR3 comprises 14 residues. Germline CDR1 reads MNHNY; CDR2 reads SVGAGI (reference sequence).

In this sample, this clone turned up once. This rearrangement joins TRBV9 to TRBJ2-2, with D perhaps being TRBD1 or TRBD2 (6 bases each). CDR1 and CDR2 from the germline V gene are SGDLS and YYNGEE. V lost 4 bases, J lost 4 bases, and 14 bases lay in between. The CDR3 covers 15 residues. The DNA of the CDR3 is TGTGCCAGCAGCCGGGGGCGCCGTGGCACCGGGGAGCTGTTTTTT. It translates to CASSRGRRGTGELFF.